This T cell receptor beta chain comes out of a study of cytomegalovirus exposure and HLA in healthy donors. Points from the study as a whole: HLA alleles were associated with some 17,000 TCR beta sequences in a later analysis at 0.05 false discovery rate. According to the study, roughly 160 TCR beta chains were cytomegalovirus-associated. Excluded were some V segments that proved indistinguishable, including TRBV6-2 and TRBV6-3.

Germline CDR1 is SGDLS and CDR2 is YYNGEE. Trimming cost V 4 bases and J 7 bases, with 17 bases left between them. This CDR3 has 15 residues. Primers included in the PCR were 60 Vbeta and 13 Jbeta primers. Method: immunoSEQ multiplex PCR; TCRdb's copy keeps in-frame clones and lacks some. This sample yields almost 95,000 clones, of which approximately 70% are seen a single time; roughly 2.8% belongs to the top ten. In the case of this clone: Its target is not known.

This TCR was sampled from a man between 45 and 60 years old in good health and CMV-seronegative. The source material was PBMCs. The chain recombines TRBV9 with TRBJ1-4; D is possibly TRBD1 (5 bases). The DNA of the CDR3 is TGTGCCAGCAGCACGATGGGGGGTATAGGTGAAAAACTGTTTTTT. Its protein product is CASSTMGGIGEKLFF.